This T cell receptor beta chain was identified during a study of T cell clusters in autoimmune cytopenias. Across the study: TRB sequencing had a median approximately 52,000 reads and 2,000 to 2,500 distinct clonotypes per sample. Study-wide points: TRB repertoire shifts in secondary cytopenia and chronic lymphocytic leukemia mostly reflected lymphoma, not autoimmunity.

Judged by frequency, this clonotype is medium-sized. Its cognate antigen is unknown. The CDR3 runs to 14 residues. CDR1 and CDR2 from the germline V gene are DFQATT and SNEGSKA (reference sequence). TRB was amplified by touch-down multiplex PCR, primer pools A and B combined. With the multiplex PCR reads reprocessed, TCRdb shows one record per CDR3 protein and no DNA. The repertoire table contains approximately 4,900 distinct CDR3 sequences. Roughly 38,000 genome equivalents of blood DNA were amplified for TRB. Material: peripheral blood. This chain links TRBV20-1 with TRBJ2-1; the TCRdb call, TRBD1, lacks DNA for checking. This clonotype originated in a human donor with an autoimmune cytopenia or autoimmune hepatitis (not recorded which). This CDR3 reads CSARSGQGAREQFF.